These T cell receptor beta chains were read from a single sample in a study of T cell responses to AZD1222 COVID-19 vaccine. Clones were read by immunoSEQ multiplex PCR, and TCRdb kept only the in-frame ones, dropping some. The profile shows some 140,000 clones, roughly 90% of them singletons. The sequencing used peripheral blood, collected on day 0 of AZD1222 vaccination. All receptors come from an adult in good health. Each CDR3 is given with its conserved first and last residue. The D gene is left open where the match is weak. Expanded clones are given a class, and other clones once, few, many or no size at all.

size,V,D,J,CDR3,DNA
NA,TRBV24-1,TRBD1,TRBJ1-5,CATSDSTGANQPQHF,TGTGCCACCAGTGATTCCACAGGGGCCAATCAGCCCCAGCATTTT
NA,TRBV29-1,NA,TRBJ1-4,CSAALTANEKLFF,TGCAGCGCCGCGCTCACGGCTAATGAAAAACTGTTTTTT
NA,TRBV7-3,TRBD1,TRBJ1-6,CASSLAGGRSPLHF,TGTGCCAGCAGCTTAGCAGGGGGCAGGTCACCCCTCCACTTT
NA,TRBV27,NA,TRBJ2-3,CASSREGTTDTQYF,TGTGCCAGCAGTCGTGAGGGCACCACAGATACGCAGTATTTT
NA,TRBV9,TRBD1,TRBJ1-2,CASSAEQGRYGYTF,TGTGCCAGCAGCGCGGAACAGGGGCGATATGGCTACACCTTC
NA,TRBV29-1,NA,TRBJ1-4,CSVGREKLFF,TGCAGCGTAGGGAGGGAAAAACTGTTTTTT
NA,TRBV4-1,NA,TRBJ2-7,CASSQGRAYEQYF,TGCGCCAGCAGCCAAGGCAGGGCCTACGAGCAGTACTTC
NA,TRBV10-3,TRBD2,TRBJ2-3,CAISDSGGAADTQYF,TGTGCCATCAGTGATAGCGGGGGGGCCGCAGATACGCAGTATTTT
NA,TRBV7-2,NA,TRBJ1-5,CASSLVQGSHQPQHF,TGTGCCAGCAGCTTAGTACAAGGGAGTCATCAGCCCCAGCATTTT
NA,TRBV7-9,NA,TRBJ2-6,CASSLDGSGANVLTF,TGTGCCAGCAGCTTAGATGGCTCTGGGGCCAACGTCCTGACTTTC
NA,TRBV7-9,NA,TRBJ1-1,CASSFREGIMNTEAFF,TGTGCCAGCAGCTTTAGAGAGGGGATAATGAACACTGAAGCTTTCTTT
NA,TRBV12-5,TRBD1,TRBJ1-1,CASGLGQGRTEAFF,TGTGCTAGTGGTTTGGGACAGGGGAGGACTGAAGCTTTCTTT
NA,TRBV2,NA,TRBJ1-6,CASSGPLTPLHF,TGTGCCAGCAGCGGGCCCCTGACACCCCTCCACTTT
medium-sized,TRBV6-1,TRBD2,TRBJ2-7,CASSEETSGSYEQYF,TGTGCCAGCAGTGAAGAGACTAGCGGATCCTACGAGCAGTACTTC
NA,TRBV6-1,NA,TRBJ2-7,CASSEAPWASYEQYF,TGTGCCAGCAGTGAAGCGCCTTGGGCTTCCTACGAGCAGTACTTC
NA,TRBV5-1,TRBD1,TRBJ1-4,CASTPWTGGDELFF,TGCGCCAGCACCCCCTGGACAGGGGGCGACGAACTGTTTTTT